The 28 T cell receptor beta chains below all came from one sample that was sequenced in a study of T-cell reconstitution after alpha-beta-depleted transplantation in children. Preparation of the TCRbeta library involved a method that used unique molecular identifiers. TCRdb recomputed calls from the PCR reads with MiXCR, one row per CDR3 protein. This table has hundreds of thousands of distinct CDR3 sequences, 16% appearing once. The sample consisted of PBMCs from the stem cell graft donor, taken from the stem cell graft. Receptors were obtained from a human donor who donated a stem cell graft to a child with acute myeloid leukemia.

This clonotype was found many times. The chain uses TRBV29-1 and TRBJ1-4; D uncertain. The CDR3 contains 11 residues. The ends were cut back, 4 bases at V and 5 bases at J, with 5 bases in the middle. Germline-derived CDR1 and CDR2 are SQVTM and ANQGSEA. The CDR3 region is CSVVENEKLFF. CDR3 bases: TGCAGCGTTGTGGAAAATGAAAAACTGTTTTTT.

This clonotype was seen repeatedly, ten times or more. This chain joins TRBV20-1 and TRBJ2-1; possible D gene TRBD2, 7 bases. Germline V gene data show CDR1 as DFQATT and CDR2 as SNEGSKA (reference sequence). The germline V and J ends were trimmed by 5 bases and 6 bases, with 14 bases remaining between them. The CDR3 loop spans 13 amino acids. This CDR3 reads CSALGGRGNEQFF. The CDR3 nucleotides read TGCAGTGCTTTGGGGGGGCGCGGCAATGAGCAGTTCTTC.

This clonotype has ten or more counts. The chain has TRBV20-1 and TRBJ2-2; 7 nucleotides match TRBD2. With V trimmed by 2 bases and J by 0 bases, 6 bases remained unmatched. This CDR3 contains 16 residues. Germline V gene data show CDR1 as DFQATT and CDR2 as SNEGSKA (reference sequence). Here the CDR3 reads CSARTLANANTGELFF. The CDR3 DNA follows: TGCAGTGCTAGAACACTAGCGAACGCGAACACCGGGGAGCTGTTTTTT.

This clonotype was detected ten times or more. The V call is TRBV20-1, the J call TRBJ1-2; a possible D gene is TRBD1 (5 bases). The V gene lost 4 bases and the J gene lost 5 bases, with 14 bases spanning the gap. The CDR3 has 13 residues. Germline CDR1 DFQATT, CDR2 SNEGSKA (reference sequence). The CDR3 region has the DNA TGCAGTGCTACTAAACAGGTTCCTTATGGCTACACCTTC. This encodes CSATKQVPYGYTF.

The chain recombines TRBV7-8 with TRBJ1-4, with D tentatively TRBD1 (5 bases). Germline CDR1 SGHVS, CDR2 FQNEAQ. This CDR3 is built from 15 residues. Trimming pared 5 bases from V and 8 bases from J, leaving 18 bases between. The CDR3 region is CASSRGERLHEKLFF. As DNA, the CDR3 is TGTGCCAGCAGCCGGGGGGAGAGACTACACGAAAAACTGTTTTTT.

In regard to this clonotype: A much larger clone differs from this one at a single base, so this may be a read error. The V call is TRBV7-2, the J call TRBJ2-1; D is unresolved. Germline V gene lookup returns CDR1 SGHTA and CDR2 FQGNSA. This CDR3 comprises 13 residues. V gave up 0 bases and J gave up 11 bases, with 11 bases separating them. The CDR3 reads CASSLAPDWQQFF. DNA of the CDR3: TGTGCCAGCAGCTTAGCGCCCGACTGGCAGCAGTTCTTC.

This clonotype came up many times. This chain uses TRBV6-5 with TRBJ1-1, with D hard to call. The CDR3 covers 13 residues. From germline, CDR1 is MNHEY and CDR2 SVGAGI. The germline V and J ends were trimmed by 2 bases and 0 bases, with 4 bases remaining between them. The CDR3: CASSYSVNTEAFF. For the CDR3, the DNA is TGTGCCAGCAGTTACAGCGTGAACACTGAAGCTTTCTTT.

The chain recombines TRBV24-1 with TRBJ1-4; perhaps TRBD1 as D (5 bases). This CDR3 spans 14 amino acids. Deletions cut 2 bases from V and 6 bases from J, with 9 bases between. From germline, CDR1 is KGHDR and CDR2 SFDVKD. CDR3 residues: CATSDWGKDEKLFF. CDR3 nucleotide sequence: TGTGCCACCAGTGATTGGGGGAAGGATGAAAAACTGTTTTTT.

This clonotype was seen repeatedly, ten times or more. The chain employs TRBV20-1 and TRBJ2-7, with 7 bases aligning to TRBD2. Germline V gives CDR1 DFQATT, CDR2 SNEGSKA (reference sequence). V shed 0 bases, J shed 6 bases, and the junction held 5 bases outside the gene matches. CDR3 size: 13 residues. Here the CDR3 reads CSARDEWGGEQYF. CDR3 DNA sequence: TGCAGTGCTAGAGATGAGTGGGGGGGCGAGCAGTACTTC.

V and J are TRBV11-2 and TRBJ2-3; D gene ambiguous. The CDR3 extends over 15 amino acids. Trimming removed 1 base from V and 0 bases from J, with 8 bases in between. Germline-derived CDR1 and CDR2 are SGHAT and FQNNGV. CDR3 loop: CASSLGASSTDTQYF. DNA for the CDR3: TGTGCCAGCAGCTTAGGTGCCTCCAGCACAGATACGCAGTATTTT.

In regard to this clonotype: This may be a read error, as it is one base from a much larger clone. The J gene is TRBJ1-1, the V gene TRBV20-1; no reliable D call. Trimming removed 0 bases from V and 5 bases from J, with 16 bases in between. The CDR3 has 15 amino acids. Germline V gene sequence: CDR1 DFQATT, CDR2 SNEGSKA (reference sequence). This CDR3 reads CSARDLETWETEAFF. The CDR3 nucleotides are TGCAGTGCTAGAGATCTGGAGACATGGGAAACTGAAGCTTTCTTT.

This chain connects TRBV20-1 to TRBJ2-7; 8 bases match TRBD1. Germline CDR1 and CDR2: DFQATT and SNEGSKA (reference sequence). There are 14 residues in the CDR3. After removal of 2 bases from V and 3 bases from J, the junction contained 6 bases not matched to a gene. The CDR3 DNA follows: TGCAGTGCTAGATCCCGGACAGGGATCTACGAGCAGTACTTC. Translating it yields CSARSRTGIYEQYF.

This clonotype showed up many times. This chain connects TRBV12-3 or TRBV12-4 to TRBJ2-1; 8 nucleotides line up with TRBD1. The ends lost 7 bases at V and 9 bases at J; junction bases unmatched: 8. The CDR3 covers 13 residues. DNA for the CDR3: TGTGCCAGCACCCTGACAGGGGTCGGTGAGCAGTTCTTC. Its translation: CASTLTGVGEQFF.

The sample holds a few counts of this clonotype. The chain employs TRBV24-1 and TRBJ1-2; D ambiguous. Germline CDR1 is KGHDR and CDR2 is SFDVKD. The CDR3 runs to 13 residues. The germline V and J ends were trimmed by 0 bases and 8 bases, with 9 bases remaining between them. The DNA for the CDR3 is TGTGCCACCAGTGATTTGCCATTCAACGGCTACACCTTC. It yields the protein CATSDLPFNGYTF.

Only a few counts were recorded for this clonotype. This chain uses TRBV7-2 with TRBJ2-5; D gene unclear. Germline V CDR1 and CDR2: SGHTA, FQGNSA. The V end lost 5 bases, the J end lost 7 bases, and 20 bases lay between the germline ends. The CDR3 contains 15 residues. DNA for the CDR3: TGTGCCAGCAGCCGGACCGGGCTTGGACGAGGGACCCAGTACTTC. It encodes CASSRTGLGRGTQYF.

This clonotype was observed at least ten times. J is TRBJ1-5 and V is TRBV6-1, with 7 positions matching TRBD1. From germline, CDR1 is MNHNS and CDR2 SASEGT. J lost 6 bases, V lost 3 bases, and 5 bases had no gene match. The CDR3 covers 14 residues. The CDR3 sequence: CASSDTGDSQPQHF. For the CDR3, the DNA is TGTGCCAGCAGTGATACAGGGGATAGTCAGCCCCAGCATTTT.

The rearrangement links TRBV7-9 to TRBJ2-4; D possibly corresponds to TRBD1 (6 bases). The CDR3 totals 16 residues. Germline V gene sequence: CDR1 SEHNR, CDR2 FQNEAQ (reference sequence). V was trimmed by 1 base and J by 0 bases, leaving 10 bases between them. The CDR3 DNA sequence: TGTGCCAGCAGCTTAGTGGCAGGGGAAGCCAAAAACATTCAGTACTTC. Protein product: CASSLVAGEAKNIQYF. The full variable domain, completed using reference TRBV7-9 and TRBJ2-4, is DTGVSQNPRHKITKRGQNVTFRCDPISEHNRLYWYRQTLGQGPEFLTYFQNEAQLEKSRLLSDRFSAERPKGSFSTLEIQRTEQGDSAMYLCASSLVAGEAKNIQYFGAGTRLSVL.

The table lists this clonotype with many counts. V is TRBV12-3 or TRBV12-4 and J is TRBJ2-5; no clear D gene. V lost 5 bases to trimming and J lost 0 bases, with 10 bases between them. This CDR3 has 14 residues. The CDR3 sequence is CASSRSQYQETQYF. CDR3 bases: TGTGCCAGCAGTCGGAGCCAGTACCAAGAGACCCAGTACTTC.

This clonotype was observed at least ten times. The chain is built from TRBV20-1 and TRBJ2-6; possible D gene TRBD1, 5 bases. Trimming removed 3 bases at V and 0 bases at J, with 9 bases between. Germline V lookup: CDR1 DFQATT, CDR2 SNEGSKA (reference sequence). This CDR3 has 15 residues. Here the CDR3 DNA reads TGCAGTGCTAGCAGGGTTGGCTCTGGGGCCAACGTCCTGACTTTC. Translated, it gives CSASRVGSGANVLTF.

This clonotype was observed a handful of times. This chain links TRBV7-9 with TRBJ1-5; 8 bases match TRBD1. The CDR3 is made up of 15 amino acids. With V trimmed by 5 bases and J by 3 bases, 6 bases remained unmatched. CDR1 is SEHNR and CDR2 is FQNEAQ in the germline V gene (reference sequence). Written as DNA, the CDR3 is TGTGCCAGCAGCAACGACAGGGGTGCCAATCAGCCCCAGCATTTT. Translating gives CASSNDRGANQPQHF.

CDR3 DNA sequence: TGTGTGTCGGAAAGCTCCTACAATGAGCAGTTCTTC. Translation gives CVSESSYNEQFF. The chain couples TRBV25-1 to TRBJ2-1, with unresolved D. There are 12 residues in the CDR3. Germline CDR1 is MGHDK and CDR2 is SYGVNS.

The table lists this clonotype with many counts. This rearrangement joins TRBV6-5 to TRBJ2-2; D remains ambiguous. The CDR3 has 17 residues. V was pared by 0 bases and J by 6 bases, with 17 bases between. Per the germline V gene, CDR1 is MNHEY and CDR2 is SVGAGI. The DNA of the CDR3 is TGTGCCAGCAGTTACTCGAATGGCCTGCGAGGTTCCGGGGAGCTGTTTTTT. Translation gives CASSYSNGLRGSGELFF.

This clonotype was seen more than once but under ten times. The chain links TRBV5-1 to TRBJ2-7; 8 bases map to TRBD1. Germline loops: CDR1 SGHRS, CDR2 YFSETQ. The length of the CDR3 is 15 residues. V dropped 2 bases and J dropped 2; count of bases not matched to a gene: 6. The CDR3 is CASSLRDRIPYEQYF. CDR3 coding DNA: TGCGCCAGCAGCTTAAGGGACAGGATCCCCTACGAGCAGTACTTC.

This clonotype has only a few counts. V is TRBV24-1 and J is TRBJ2-2; the D gene could be TRBD1 or TRBD2 (6 bases each). In germline, CDR1 is KGHDR, CDR2 SFDVKD. The CDR3 consists of 15 residues. Between the trimmed V and J ends, which lost 5 bases and 7 bases, there was a span of 16 bases. CDR3 nucleotides: TGTGCCACCAGTGTAGGGGGGCTAAAGTTCGGGGAGCTGTTTTTT. Translation gives CATSVGGLKFGELFF.

The J gene is TRBJ2-3, the V gene TRBV24-1; either TRBD1 or TRBD2 may fit D (5 bases each). This CDR3 region has 18 residues. From germline, CDR1 is KGHDR and CDR2 SFDVKD. V lost 3 bases and J 1 base, leaving 19 bases between the germline ends. The CDR3: CATSDPSSGGWGTDTQYF. The CDR3 DNA reads as TGTGCCACCAGTGATCCTAGTTCTGGGGGTTGGGGCACAGATACGCAGTATTTT.

This clonotype has more than one count but fewer than ten. The chain employs TRBV5-6 and TRBJ2-3; TRBD2 aligns across 8 bases. The germline gives CDR1 SGHDT, CDR2 YYEEEE. The trim removed 2 bases at V and 2 bases at J, leaving 4 bases unmatched. The CDR3 spans 15 residues. The CDR3: CASSLAGAPTDTQYF. CDR3 DNA: TGTGCCAGCAGCTTAGCGGGGGCTCCCACAGATACGCAGTATTTT.

This clonotype was seen repeatedly, ten times or more. The chain couples TRBV6-1 to TRBJ2-5; D not certain. The V end was cut by 6 bases, the J end by 1 base, with 15 bases between. Per germline, CDR1 MNHNS and CDR2 SASEGT. The CDR3 totals 15 residues. CDR3 nucleotide sequence: TGTGCCAGCAGCTCCACAGATAGAGGCCAAGAGACCCAGTACTTC. Translating it yields CASSSTDRGQETQYF.

V usage is TRBV7-9 and J usage is TRBJ1-3; 8 positions agree with TRBD1. This CDR3 comprises 15 residues. V gave up 3 bases and J gave up 4 bases; unmatched junction bases: 5. Germline CDR1 is SEHNR and CDR2 is FQNEAQ (reference sequence). CDR3 DNA: TGTGCCAGCAGCTTCGCGGCAGGGGGCGGAAACACCATATATTTT. Its protein is CASSFAAGGGNTIYF.